This T cell receptor beta chain originates from a study of cytomegalovirus exposure and HLA in healthy donors. V lost 10 bases and J lost 1, with 16 bases in between. Germline V gene sequence: CDR1 ENHRY, CDR2 SYGVKD. The CDR3 contains 15 residues. PCR involved 60 Vbeta and 13 Jbeta primers. Here immunoSEQ multiplex PCR was the method, and the copy in TCRdb shows in-frame clones only, minus some. The table includes 150,000 or so clones, about 83% detected once. The sequencing input was PBMCs. This sequence was found in a middle-aged woman in good health and CMV-seronegative. The genes are TRBV10-3 and TRBJ2-2; a possible D gene is TRBD2 (5 bases). The CDR3 sequence: CASRVDWLNTGELFF. The CDR3 DNA is TGTGCCAGCCGGGTGGACTGGTTGAACACCGGGGAGCTGTTTTTT.